This T cell receptor (beta chain) was recovered during a study of T cells in Graves' hyperthyroidism and ophthalmopathy. Study as a whole: Peripheral blood samples were taken at initial diagnosis, prior to any treatment.

This CDR3 region has 14 residues. CDR1 is SGHVS and CDR2 is FQNEAQ in the germline V gene. The V gene end was trimmed by 7 bases and the J gene end by 6 bases; junction bases not matched to a gene: 12. The study's findings and limits: Ophthalmopathy was separated from stable hyperthyroidism by a 13 V-J model. Also found in blood were most expanded thyroid clonotypes above 0.001.

This clonotype was seen many times. The antigen remains undetermined. TCR beta CDR3 regions were amplified from RNA. First-round RT-PCR with HTBI primers amplified the TCR CDR3 region. TCRdb used MiXCR to reprocess the multiplex PCR reads, holding one entry per CDR3 protein. The table shows a few hundred thousand distinct CDR3 sequences, with more than 15% occurring only once. Graves' hyperthyroidism qualified as stable when ophthalmopathy did not progress within 18 months. Sequenced material: blood. The chain uses TRBV7-8 and TRBJ2-7; 7 bases match TRBD1. The clonotype was recovered from a woman aged 25 to 45 with Graves' hyperthyroidism. CDR3 loop: CASTILNRGAEQYF. The CDR3 region has the DNA TGTGCCAGCACCATATTAAACAGGGGCGCCGAGCAGTACTTC. The complete variable domain, with remaining parts taken from reference TRBV7-8 and TRBJ2-7, reads GAGVSQSPRYKVAKRGQDVALRCDPISGHVSLFWYQQALGQGPEFLTYFQNEAQLDKSGLPSDRFFAERPEGSVSTLKIQRTQQEDSAVYLCASTILNRGAEQYFGPGTRLTVT.